This T cell receptor (beta chain) is drawn from a study of shared clonotypes between healthy human individuals. Terminally differentiated effector memory CD45RA+ cells were excluded by CCR7 positive selection of CD45RO-negative cells. TCRdb's table, derived via immunoSEQ multiplex PCR, lists solely in-frame clones and lacks some. The sample lists approximately 1.9 million clones; 93% were seen once. Germline CDR1 is SGHTA and CDR2 is FQGNSA. J lost 15 bases, V lost 2 bases, and 2 bases had no gene match. The CDR3 loop spans 11 amino acids. This TCR derives from a man between 18 and 29 years old in good health. Some clones in this sample may be carry-over from other donors' samples. The J gene is TRBJ2-1, the V gene TRBV7-2, with 9 bases fitting TRBD2. The sequencing sample was made of naive CD8+ T cells from PBMCs. In DNA form, the CDR3 reads TGTGCCAGCAGCTTACTAGCGGGAAGGTTCTTC. This encodes CASSLLAGRFF.